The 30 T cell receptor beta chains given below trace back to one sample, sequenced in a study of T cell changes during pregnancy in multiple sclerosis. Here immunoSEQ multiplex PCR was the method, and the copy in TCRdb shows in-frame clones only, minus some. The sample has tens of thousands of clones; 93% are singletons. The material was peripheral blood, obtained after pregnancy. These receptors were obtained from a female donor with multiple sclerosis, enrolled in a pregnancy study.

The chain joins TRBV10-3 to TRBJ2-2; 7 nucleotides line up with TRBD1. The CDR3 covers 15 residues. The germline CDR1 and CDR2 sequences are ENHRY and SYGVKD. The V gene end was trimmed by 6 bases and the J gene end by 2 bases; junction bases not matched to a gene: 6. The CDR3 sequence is CAISRDSRNTGELFF. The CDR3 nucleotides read TGTGCCATCAGCCGGGACAGCCGTAACACCGGGGAGCTGTTTTTT.

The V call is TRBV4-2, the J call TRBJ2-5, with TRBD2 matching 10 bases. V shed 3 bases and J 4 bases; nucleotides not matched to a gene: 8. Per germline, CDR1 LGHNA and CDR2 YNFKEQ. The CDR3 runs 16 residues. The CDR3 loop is CASSHGAGGPRETQYF. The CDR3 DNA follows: TGTGCCAGCAGCCATGGAGCGGGAGGGCCGAGAGAGACCCAGTACTTC.

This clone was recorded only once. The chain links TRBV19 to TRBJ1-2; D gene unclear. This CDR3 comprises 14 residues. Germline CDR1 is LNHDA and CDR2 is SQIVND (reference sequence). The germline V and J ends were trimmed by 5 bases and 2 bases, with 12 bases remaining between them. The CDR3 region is CASSLRGRNYGYTF. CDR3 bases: TGTGCCAGTAGTCTGCGTGGGAGAAACTATGGCTACACCTTC.

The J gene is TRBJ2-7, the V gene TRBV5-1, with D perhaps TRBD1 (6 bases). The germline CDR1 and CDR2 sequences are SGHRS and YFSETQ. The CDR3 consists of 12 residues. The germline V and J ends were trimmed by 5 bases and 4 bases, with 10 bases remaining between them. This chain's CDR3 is CASRQDSYEQYF. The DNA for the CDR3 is TGCGCCAGCAGACAGGACAGTTACGAGCAGTACTTC.

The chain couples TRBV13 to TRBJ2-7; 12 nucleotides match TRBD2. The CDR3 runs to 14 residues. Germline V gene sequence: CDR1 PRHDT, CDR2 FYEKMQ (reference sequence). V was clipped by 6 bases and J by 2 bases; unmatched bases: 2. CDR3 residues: CASRSSGRAYEQYF. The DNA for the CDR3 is TGTGCCAGCAGATCTAGCGGGAGGGCCTACGAGCAGTACTTC. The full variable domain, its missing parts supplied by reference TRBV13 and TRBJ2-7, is AAGVIQSPRHLIKEKRETATLKCYPIPRHDTVYWYQQGPGQDPQFLISFYEKMQSDKGSIPDRFSAQQFSDYHSELNMSSLELGDSALYFCASRSSGRAYEQYFGPGTRLTVT.

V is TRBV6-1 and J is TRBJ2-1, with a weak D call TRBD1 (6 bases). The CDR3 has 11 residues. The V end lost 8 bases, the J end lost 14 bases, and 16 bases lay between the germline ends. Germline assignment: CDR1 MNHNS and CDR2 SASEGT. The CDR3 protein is CASGTGRGEFF. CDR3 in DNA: TGTGCCAGCGGCACAGGGAGAGGGGAGTTCTTC.

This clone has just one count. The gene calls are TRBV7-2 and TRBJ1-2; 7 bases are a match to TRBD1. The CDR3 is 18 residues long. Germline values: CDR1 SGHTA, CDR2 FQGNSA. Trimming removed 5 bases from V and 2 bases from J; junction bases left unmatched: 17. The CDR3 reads CASSETDREVGWNYGYTF. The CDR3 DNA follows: TGTGCCAGCAGCGAAACAGACAGGGAGGTAGGGTGGAACTATGGCTACACCTTC.

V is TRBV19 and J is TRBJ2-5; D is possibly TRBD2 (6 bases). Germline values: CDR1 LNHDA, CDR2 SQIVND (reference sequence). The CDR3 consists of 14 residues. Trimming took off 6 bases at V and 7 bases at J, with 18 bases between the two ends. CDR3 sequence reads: CASSKDLAPGTQYF. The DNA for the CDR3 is TGTGCCAGTAGCAAAGACCTAGCGCCCGGGACCCAGTACTTC.

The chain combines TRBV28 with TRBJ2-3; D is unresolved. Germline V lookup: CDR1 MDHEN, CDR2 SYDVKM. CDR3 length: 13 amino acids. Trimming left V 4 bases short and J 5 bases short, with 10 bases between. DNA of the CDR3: TGTGCCAGCAGTTCGATCCCGGTAGATACGCAGTATTTT. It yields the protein CASSSIPVDTQYF.

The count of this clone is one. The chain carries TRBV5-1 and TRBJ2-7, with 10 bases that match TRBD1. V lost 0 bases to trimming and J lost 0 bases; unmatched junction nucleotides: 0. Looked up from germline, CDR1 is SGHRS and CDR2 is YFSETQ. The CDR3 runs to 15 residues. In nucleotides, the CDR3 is TGCGCCAGCAGCTTGGGGACAGGGGGCTCCTACGAGCAGTACTTC. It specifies CASSLGTGGSYEQYF.

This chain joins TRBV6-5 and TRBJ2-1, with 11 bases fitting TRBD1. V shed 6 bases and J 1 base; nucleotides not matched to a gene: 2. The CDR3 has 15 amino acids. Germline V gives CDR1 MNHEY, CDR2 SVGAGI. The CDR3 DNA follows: TGTGCCAGCAGGGGGGACAGGGGGTCCTACAATGAGCAGTTCTTC. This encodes CASRGDRGSYNEQFF.

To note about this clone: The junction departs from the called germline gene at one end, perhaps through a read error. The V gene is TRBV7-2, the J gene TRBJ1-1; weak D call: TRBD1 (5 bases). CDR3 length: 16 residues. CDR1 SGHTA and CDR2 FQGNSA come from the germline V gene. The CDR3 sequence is CASSQDRGLVVSEAFF. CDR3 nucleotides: TGCGCCAGCAGCCAAGATCGGGGGTTGGTCGTCTCTGAAGCTTTCTTT. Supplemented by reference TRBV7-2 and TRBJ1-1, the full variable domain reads GAGVSQSPSNKVTEKGKDVELRCDPISGHTALYWYRQSLGQGLEFLIYFQGNSAPDKSGLPSDRFSAERTGGSVSTLTIQRTQQEDSAVYLCASSQDRGLVVSEAFFGQGTRLTVV.

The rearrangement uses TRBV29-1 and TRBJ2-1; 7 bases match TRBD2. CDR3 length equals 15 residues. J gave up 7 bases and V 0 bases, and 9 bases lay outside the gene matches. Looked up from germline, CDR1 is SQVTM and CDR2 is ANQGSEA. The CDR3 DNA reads TGCAGCGTTGAAGAGGGGCTAGCGGAGTATAATGAGCAGTTCTTC. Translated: CSVEEGLAEYNEQFF.

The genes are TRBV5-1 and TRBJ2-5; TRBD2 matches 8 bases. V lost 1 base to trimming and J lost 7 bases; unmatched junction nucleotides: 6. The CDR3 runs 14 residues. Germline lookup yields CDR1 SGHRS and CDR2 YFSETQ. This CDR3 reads CASSLKAGVGTQYF. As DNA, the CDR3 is TGCGCCAGCAGCTTGAAAGCGGGAGTAGGGACCCAGTACTTC.

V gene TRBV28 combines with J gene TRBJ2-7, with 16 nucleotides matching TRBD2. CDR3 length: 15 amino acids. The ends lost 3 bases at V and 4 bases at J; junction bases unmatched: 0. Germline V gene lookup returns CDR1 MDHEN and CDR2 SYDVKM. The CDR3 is CASSLGLAGGYEQYF. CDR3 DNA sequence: TGTGCCAGCAGTTTGGGACTAGCGGGAGGGTACGAGCAGTACTTC.

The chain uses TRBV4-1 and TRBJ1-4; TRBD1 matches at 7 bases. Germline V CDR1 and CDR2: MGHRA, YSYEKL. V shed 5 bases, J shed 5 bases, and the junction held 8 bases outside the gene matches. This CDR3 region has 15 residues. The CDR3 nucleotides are TGCGCCAGCAGCTCGTACGGGACAGCCAATGAAAAACTGTTTTTT. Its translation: CASSSYGTANEKLFF.

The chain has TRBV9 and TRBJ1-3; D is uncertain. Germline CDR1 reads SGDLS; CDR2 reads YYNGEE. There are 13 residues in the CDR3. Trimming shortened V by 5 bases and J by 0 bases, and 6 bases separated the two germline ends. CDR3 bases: TGTGCCAGCAGATCCCTCTCTGGAAACACCATATATTTT. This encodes CASRSLSGNTIYF.

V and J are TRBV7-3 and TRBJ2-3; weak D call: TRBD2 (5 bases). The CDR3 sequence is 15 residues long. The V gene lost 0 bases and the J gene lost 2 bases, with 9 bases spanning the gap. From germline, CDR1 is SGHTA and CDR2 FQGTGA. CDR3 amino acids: CASSLTVTTTDTQYF. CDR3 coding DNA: TGTGCCAGCAGCTTAACGGTGACTACCACAGATACGCAGTATTTT.

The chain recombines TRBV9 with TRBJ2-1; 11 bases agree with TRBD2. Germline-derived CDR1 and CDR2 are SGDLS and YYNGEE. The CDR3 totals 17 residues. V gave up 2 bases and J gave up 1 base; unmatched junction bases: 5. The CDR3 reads CASSVSLAGGSYNEQFF. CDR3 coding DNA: TGTGCCAGCAGCGTTTCCCTAGCGGGAGGTTCCTACAATGAGCAGTTCTTC.

The CDR3 DNA reads as TGTGCCAGCAGCCCCGGGACTAGCCTCGACAATGAGCAGTTCTTC. It encodes CASSPGTSLDNEQFF. This chain links TRBV6-5 with TRBJ2-1; 9 nucleotides align to TRBD2. The CDR3 length is 15 residues. Losses at the gene ends were 6 bases for V and 5 bases for J; bases not matched to a gene: 8. The germline gives CDR1 MNHEY, CDR2 SVGAGI.

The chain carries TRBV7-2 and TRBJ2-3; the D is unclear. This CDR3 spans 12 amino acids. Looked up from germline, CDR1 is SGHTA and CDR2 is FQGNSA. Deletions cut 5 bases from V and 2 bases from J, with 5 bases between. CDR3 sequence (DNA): TGTGCCAGCAGCCCCAACACAGATACGCAGTATTTT. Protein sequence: CASSPNTDTQYF.

The chain's CDR3 is CASSFTGALGEQFF. CDR3 nucleotides: TGTGCCAGCAGCTTTACAGGGGCCCTGGGTGAGCAGTTCTTC. This chain uses TRBV11-3 with TRBJ2-1; TRBD1 aligns across 7 bases. V lost 3 bases to trimming and J lost 9 bases; unmatched junction nucleotides: 8. The CDR3 runs 14 residues. Germline V CDR1 and CDR2: SGHNT, YENEEA.

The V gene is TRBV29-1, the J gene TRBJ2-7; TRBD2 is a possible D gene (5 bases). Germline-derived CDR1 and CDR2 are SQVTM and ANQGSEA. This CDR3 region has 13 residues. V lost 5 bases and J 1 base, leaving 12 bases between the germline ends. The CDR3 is CSVRAGESYEQYF. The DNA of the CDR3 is TGCAGCGTTCGTGCCGGGGAGTCCTACGAGCAGTACTTC.

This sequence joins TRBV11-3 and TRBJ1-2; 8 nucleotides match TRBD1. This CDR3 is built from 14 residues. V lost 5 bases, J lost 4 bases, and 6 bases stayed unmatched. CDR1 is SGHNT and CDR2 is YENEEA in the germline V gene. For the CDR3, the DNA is TGTGCCAGCAGCCAAACAGGGGGAGTCTATGGCTACACCTTC. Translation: CASSQTGGVYGYTF. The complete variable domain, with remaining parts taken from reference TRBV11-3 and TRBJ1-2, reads EAGVVQSPRYKIIEKKQPVAFWCNPISGHNTLYWYLQNLGQGPELLIRYENEEAVDDSQLPKDRFSAERLKGVDSTLKIQPAELGDSAVYLCASSQTGGVYGYTFGSGTRLTVV.

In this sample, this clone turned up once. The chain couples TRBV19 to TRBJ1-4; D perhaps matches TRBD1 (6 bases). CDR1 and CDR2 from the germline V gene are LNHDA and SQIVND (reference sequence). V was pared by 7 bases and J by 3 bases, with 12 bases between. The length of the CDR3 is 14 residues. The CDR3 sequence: CASTPGTPNEKLFF. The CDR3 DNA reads TGTGCCAGTACCCCCGGGACACCTAATGAAAAACTGTTTTTT.

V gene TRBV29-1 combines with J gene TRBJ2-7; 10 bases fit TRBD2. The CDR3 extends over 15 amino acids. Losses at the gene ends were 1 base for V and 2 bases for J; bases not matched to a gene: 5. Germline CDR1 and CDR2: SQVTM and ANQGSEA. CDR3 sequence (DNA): TGCAGCGTTGAAGGTTTAGCGGGAGGTGCCTACGAGCAGTACTTC. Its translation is CSVEGLAGGAYEQYF.

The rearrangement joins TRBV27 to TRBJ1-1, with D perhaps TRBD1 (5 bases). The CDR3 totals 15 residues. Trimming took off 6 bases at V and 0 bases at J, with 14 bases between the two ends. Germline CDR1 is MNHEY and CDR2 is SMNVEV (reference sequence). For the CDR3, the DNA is TGTGCCAGCAGAAAATGGGGGGGGATGAACACTGAAGCTTTCTTT. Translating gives CASRKWGGMNTEAFF.

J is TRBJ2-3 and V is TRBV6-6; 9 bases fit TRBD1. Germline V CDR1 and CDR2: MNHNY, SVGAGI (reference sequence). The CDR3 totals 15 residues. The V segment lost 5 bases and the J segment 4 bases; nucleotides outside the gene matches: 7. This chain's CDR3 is CASSKGQGKADTQYF. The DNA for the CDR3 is TGTGCCAGCAGTAAAGGACAGGGGAAGGCAGATACGCAGTATTTT.

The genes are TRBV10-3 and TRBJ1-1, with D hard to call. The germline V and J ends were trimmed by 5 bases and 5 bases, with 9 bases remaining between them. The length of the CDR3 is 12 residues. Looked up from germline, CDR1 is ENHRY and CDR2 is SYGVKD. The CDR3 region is CAISKDMTEAFF. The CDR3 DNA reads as TGTGCCATCAGTAAAGACATGACTGAAGCTTTCTTT.

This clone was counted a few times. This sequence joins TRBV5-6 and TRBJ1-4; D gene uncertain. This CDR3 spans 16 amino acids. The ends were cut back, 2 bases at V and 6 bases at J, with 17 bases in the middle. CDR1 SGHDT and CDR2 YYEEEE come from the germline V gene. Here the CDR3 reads CASSFLTGSGDEKLFF. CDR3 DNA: TGTGCCAGCAGCTTCCTCACGGGATCTGGGGATGAAAAACTGTTTTTT.